This is a list of T cell receptor beta chains from one sample in a study of blood T cell repertoires in COVID-19. The table came from immunoSEQ multiplex PCR; TCRdb's copy has only in-frame clones and leaves some out. Of 40,000 or so clones listed, roughly 90% were seen once; the top ten hold approximately 15%. The sequencing input was peripheral blood. The receptors come from a human donor in a cohort sampled during active COVID-19. Both conserved end residues are trimmed from each CDR3. Size values are once, few and many counts, or a class for expanded clones, and some rows have none.

j_call: TRBJ1-6; clone_size: -; v_call: TRBV10-2; cdr3_aa: ASSEFADSPLH
j_call: TRBJ1-4; clone_size: -; v_call: TRBV19; cdr3_aa: ASSGQLEKLF
j_call: TRBJ2-7; clone_size: -; v_call: TRBV6-6; cdr3_aa: ASSLAGADLFYEQY
j_call: TRBJ1-2; clone_size: -; v_call: TRBV19; cdr3_aa: ASTGGGYT
j_call: TRBJ2-3; clone_size: -; v_call: TRBV9; cdr3_aa: ASSAPPVSTDTQY
j_call: TRBJ2-3; clone_size: -; v_call: TRBV7-2; cdr3_aa: ASSLVDPRGGTDTQY
j_call: TRBJ2-7; clone_size: -; v_call: TRBV7-2; cdr3_aa: ASSPPDTPYEQY
j_call: TRBJ2-7; clone_size: -; v_call: TRBV6-2/TRBV6-3; cdr3_aa: ASSYSVASSYEQY
j_call: TRBJ1-1; clone_size: -; v_call: TRBV7-9; cdr3_aa: ASSSTGQGAFRTEAF
j_call: TRBJ2-2; clone_size: -; v_call: TRBV7-2; cdr3_aa: ASSSDRNTGELF
j_call: TRBJ1-2; clone_size: once; v_call: TRBV19; cdr3_aa: ASTGSPATGRSYGYT
j_call: TRBJ1-6; clone_size: -; v_call: TRBV3-1/TRBV3-2; cdr3_aa: ASSLGGNSPLH
j_call: TRBJ2-1; clone_size: -; v_call: TRBV28; cdr3_aa: ASSSGPPGQGHNEQF
j_call: TRBJ1-6; clone_size: -; v_call: TRBV19; cdr3_aa: ASRAPYNSPLH
j_call: TRBJ2-3; clone_size: -; v_call: TRBV5-5; cdr3_aa: ASSPNTDTQY